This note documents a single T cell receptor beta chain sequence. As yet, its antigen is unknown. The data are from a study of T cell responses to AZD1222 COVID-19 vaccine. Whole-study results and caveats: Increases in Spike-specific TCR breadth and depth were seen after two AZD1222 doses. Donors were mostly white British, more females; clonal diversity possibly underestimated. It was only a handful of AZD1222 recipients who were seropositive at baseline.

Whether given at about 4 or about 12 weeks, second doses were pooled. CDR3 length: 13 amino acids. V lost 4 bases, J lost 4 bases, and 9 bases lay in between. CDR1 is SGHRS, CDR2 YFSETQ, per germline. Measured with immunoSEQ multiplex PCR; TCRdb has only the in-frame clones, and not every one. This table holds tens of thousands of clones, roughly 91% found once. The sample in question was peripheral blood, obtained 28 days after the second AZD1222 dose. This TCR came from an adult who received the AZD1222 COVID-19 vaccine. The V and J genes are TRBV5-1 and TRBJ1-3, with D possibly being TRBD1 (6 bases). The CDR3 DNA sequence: TGCGCCAGCAGCATCGGACAGGGAAACACCATATATTTT. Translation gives CASSIGQGNTIYF.